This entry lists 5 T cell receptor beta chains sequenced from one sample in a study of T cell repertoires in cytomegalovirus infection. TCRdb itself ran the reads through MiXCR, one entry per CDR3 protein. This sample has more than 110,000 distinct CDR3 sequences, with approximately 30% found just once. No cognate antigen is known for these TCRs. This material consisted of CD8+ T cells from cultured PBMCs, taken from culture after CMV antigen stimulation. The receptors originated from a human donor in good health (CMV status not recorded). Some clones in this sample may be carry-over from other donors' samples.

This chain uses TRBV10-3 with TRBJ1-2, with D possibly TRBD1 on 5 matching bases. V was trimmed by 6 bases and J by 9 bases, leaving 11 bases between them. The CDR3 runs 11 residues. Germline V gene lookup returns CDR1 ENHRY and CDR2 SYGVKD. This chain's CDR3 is CAIRMGLSYTF. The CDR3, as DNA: TGTGCCATCAGAATGGGACTAAGCTACACCTTC.

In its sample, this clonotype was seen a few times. CDR3 bases: TGCAGTGCGAGGAGGCTAGCGGGGGTCATCCAAGAGACCCAGTACTTC. It specifies CSARRLAGVIQETQYF. The chain employs TRBV20-1 and TRBJ2-5, with 10 bases fitting TRBD2. V lost 6 bases and J lost 1; bases outside the gene matches: 11. Germline CDR1 DFQATT, CDR2 SNEGSKA (reference sequence). The CDR3 is made up of 16 amino acids.

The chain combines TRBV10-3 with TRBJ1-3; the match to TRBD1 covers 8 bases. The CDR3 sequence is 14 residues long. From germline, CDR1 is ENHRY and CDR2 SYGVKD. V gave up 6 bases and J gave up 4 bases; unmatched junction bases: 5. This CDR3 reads CAISPGTGGNTIYF. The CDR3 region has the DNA TGTGCCATCAGCCCCGGGACAGGAGGAAACACCATATATTTT.

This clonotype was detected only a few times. CDR3 in DNA: TGTGCCAGCAGCTTAGTACTTTCTTTAAACACAGATACGCAGTATTTT. It yields the protein CASSLVLSLNTDTQYF. The chain combines TRBV7-8 with TRBJ2-3, with D unclear. The CDR3 contains 16 residues. Trimming cost V 1 base and J 2 bases, with 13 bases left between them. CDR1 is SGHVS and CDR2 is FQNEAQ in the germline V gene.

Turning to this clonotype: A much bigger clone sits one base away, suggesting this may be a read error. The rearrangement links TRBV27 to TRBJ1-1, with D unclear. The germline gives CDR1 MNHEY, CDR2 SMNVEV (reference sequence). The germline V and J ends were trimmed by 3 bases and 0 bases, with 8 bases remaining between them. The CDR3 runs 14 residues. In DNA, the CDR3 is TGTGCCAGCAGTTTCGGGGAGTTGAACACTGAAGCTTTCTTT. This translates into CASSFGELNTEAFF.